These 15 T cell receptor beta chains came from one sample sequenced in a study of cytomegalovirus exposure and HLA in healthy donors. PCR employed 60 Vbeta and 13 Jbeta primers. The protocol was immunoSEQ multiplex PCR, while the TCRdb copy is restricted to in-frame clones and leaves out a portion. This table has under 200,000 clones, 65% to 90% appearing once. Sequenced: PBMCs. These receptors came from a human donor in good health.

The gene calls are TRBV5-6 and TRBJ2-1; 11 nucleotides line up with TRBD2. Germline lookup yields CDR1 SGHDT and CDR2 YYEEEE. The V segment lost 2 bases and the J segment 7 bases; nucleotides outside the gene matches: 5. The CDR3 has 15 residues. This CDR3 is CASSFLSGGANEQFF. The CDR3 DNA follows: TGTGCCAGCAGCTTTCTTAGCGGGGGGGCAAATGAGCAGTTCTTC.

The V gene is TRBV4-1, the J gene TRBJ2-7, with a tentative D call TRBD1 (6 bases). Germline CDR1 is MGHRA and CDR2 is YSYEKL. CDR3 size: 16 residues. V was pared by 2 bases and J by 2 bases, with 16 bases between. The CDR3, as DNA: TGCGCCAGCAGCCAACAGGGGACCATAGCTCCCTACGAGCAGTACTTC. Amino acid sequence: CASSQQGTIAPYEQYF.

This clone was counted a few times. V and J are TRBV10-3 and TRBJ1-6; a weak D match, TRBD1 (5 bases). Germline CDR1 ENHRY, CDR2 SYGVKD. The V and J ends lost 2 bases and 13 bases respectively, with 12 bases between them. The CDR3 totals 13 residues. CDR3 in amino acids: CAISEPQGFPLHF. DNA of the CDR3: TGTGCCATCAGTGAGCCCCAGGGATTTCCCCTCCACTTT.

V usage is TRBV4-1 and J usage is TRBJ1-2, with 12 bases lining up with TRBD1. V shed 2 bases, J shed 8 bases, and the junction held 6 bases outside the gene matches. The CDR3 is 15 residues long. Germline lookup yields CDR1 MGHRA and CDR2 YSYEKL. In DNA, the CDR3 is TGCGCCAGCAGCCAAACGCCCGGGACAGGGGGCGGCTACACCTTC. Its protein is CASSQTPGTGGGYTF.

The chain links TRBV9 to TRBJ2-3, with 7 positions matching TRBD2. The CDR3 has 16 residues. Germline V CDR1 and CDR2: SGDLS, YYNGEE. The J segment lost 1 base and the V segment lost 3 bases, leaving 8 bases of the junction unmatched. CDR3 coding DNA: TGTGCCAGCAGCGCCCTTAGCGGGCTACGCACAGATACGCAGTATTTT. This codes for CASSALSGLRTDTQYF.

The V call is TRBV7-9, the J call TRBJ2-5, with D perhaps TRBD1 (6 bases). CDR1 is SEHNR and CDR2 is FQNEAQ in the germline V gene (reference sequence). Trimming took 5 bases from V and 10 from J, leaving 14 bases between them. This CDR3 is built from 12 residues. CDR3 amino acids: CASSALQGLQYF. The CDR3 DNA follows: TGTGCCAGCAGCGCCCTTCAGGGGCTCCAGTACTTC.

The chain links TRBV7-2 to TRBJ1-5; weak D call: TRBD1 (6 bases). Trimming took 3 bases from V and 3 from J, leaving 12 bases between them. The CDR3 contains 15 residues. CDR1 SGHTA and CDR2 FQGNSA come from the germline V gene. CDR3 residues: CASSLGGANNQPQHF. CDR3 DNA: TGTGCCAGCAGCTTGGGGGGGGCAAACAATCAGCCCCAGCATTTT.

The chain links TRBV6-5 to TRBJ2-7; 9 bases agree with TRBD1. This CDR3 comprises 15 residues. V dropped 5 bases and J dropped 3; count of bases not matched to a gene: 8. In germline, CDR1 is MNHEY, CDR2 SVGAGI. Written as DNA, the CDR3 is TGTGCCAGCAGTCCCCGCGGGACAGGGCACTACGAGCAGTACTTC. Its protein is CASSPRGTGHYEQYF.

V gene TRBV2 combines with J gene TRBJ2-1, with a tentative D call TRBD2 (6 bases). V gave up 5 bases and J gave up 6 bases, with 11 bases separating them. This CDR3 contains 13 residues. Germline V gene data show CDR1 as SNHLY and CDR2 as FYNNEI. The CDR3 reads CASSLLGGNEQFF. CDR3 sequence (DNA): TGTGCCAGCAGTCTTTTGGGGGGCAATGAGCAGTTCTTC.

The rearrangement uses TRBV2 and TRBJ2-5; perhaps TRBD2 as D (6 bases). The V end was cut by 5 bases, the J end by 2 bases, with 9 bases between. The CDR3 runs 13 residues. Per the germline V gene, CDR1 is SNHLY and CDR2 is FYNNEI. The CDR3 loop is CASSRERQETQYF. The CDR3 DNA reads TGTGCCAGCAGTCGGGAGAGACAAGAGACCCAGTACTTC.

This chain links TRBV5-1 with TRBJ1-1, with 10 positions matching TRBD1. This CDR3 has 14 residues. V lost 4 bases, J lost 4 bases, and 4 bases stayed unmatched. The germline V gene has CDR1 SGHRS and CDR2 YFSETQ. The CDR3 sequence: CASSQGTGVTEAFF. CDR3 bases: TGCGCCAGCAGCCAGGGGACAGGGGTCACTGAAGCTTTCTTT.

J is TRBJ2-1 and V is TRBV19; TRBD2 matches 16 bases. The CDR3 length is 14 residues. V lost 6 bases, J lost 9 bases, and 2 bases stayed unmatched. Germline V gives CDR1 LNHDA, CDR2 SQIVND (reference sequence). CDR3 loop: CASRGTSGGGEQFF. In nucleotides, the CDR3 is TGTGCCAGTAGAGGGACTAGCGGGGGGGGTGAGCAGTTCTTC.

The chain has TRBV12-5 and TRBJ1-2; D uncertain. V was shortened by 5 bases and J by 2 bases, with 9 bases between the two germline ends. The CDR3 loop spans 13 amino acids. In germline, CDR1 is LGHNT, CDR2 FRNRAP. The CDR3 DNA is TGTGCTAGTGGTACGGACTTAAACTATGGCTACACCTTC. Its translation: CASGTDLNYGYTF.

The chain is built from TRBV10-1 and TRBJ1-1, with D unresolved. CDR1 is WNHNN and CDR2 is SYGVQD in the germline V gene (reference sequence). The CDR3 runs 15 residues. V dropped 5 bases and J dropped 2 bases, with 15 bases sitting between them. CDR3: CASSKHRTANTEAFF. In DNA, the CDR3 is TGCGCCAGCAGTAAACACCGGACTGCTAACACTGAAGCTTTCTTT.

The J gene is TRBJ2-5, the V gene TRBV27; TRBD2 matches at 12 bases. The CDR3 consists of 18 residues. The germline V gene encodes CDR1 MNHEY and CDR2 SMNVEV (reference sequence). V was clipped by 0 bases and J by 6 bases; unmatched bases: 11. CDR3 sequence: CASSLSWLAGGPEKTQYF. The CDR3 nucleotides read TGTGCCAGCAGTTTATCTTGGCTAGCGGGGGGGCCGGAGAAGACCCAGTACTTC.